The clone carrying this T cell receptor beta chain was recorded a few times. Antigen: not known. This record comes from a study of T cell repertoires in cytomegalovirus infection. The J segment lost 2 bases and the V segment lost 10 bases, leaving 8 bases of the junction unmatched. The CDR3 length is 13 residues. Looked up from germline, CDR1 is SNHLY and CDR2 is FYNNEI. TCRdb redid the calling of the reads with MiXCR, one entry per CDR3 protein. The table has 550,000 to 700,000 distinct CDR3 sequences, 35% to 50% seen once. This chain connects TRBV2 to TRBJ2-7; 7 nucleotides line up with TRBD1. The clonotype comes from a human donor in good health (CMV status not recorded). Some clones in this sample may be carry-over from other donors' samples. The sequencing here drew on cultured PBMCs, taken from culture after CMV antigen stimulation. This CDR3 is CATRRRGTYEQYF. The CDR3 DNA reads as TGTGCCACCAGACGCAGGGGGACCTACGAGCAGTACTTC.